The next 8 T cell receptor beta chains were all read from a single sample in a study of blood T cell repertoires in COVID-19. Only in-frame clones appear in the TCRdb table, and some are missing; sequencing was by immunoSEQ multiplex PCR. The sample lists some 160,000 clones; about 83% were seen once. The sample was peripheral blood. Receptors originate from a woman older than 75 with COVID-19, enrolled during active disease.

V usage is TRBV24-1 and J usage is TRBJ2-1; D possibly corresponds to TRBD1 (6 bases). The V end was cut by 3 bases, the J end by 9 bases, with 11 bases between. Germline V gives CDR1 KGHDR, CDR2 SFDVKD. The CDR3 covers 13 residues. The CDR3 sequence: CATSDRLGAEQFF. The CDR3 DNA reads as TGTGCCACCAGTGATCGGCTGGGGGCTGAGCAGTTCTTC.

This rearrangement joins TRBV18 to TRBJ1-2; D is undetermined. The CDR3 has 13 amino acids. The V end was cut by 6 bases, the J end by 4 bases, with 12 bases between. In germline, CDR1 is KGHSH, CDR2 LQKENI. CDR3 protein: CASSPEGSYGYTF. CDR3 DNA sequence: TGTGCCAGCTCCCCGGAGGGAAGCTATGGCTACACCTTC.

The chain links TRBV18 to TRBJ1-2, with TRBD1 matching over 7 bases. From germline, CDR1 is KGHSH and CDR2 LQKENI. The CDR3 runs 16 residues. V dropped 4 bases and J dropped 2; count of bases not matched to a gene: 10. The CDR3 spells CASSLDSGQPNYGYTF. CDR3 nucleotides: TGTGCCAGCTCACTCGACTCGGGACAGCCCAACTATGGCTACACCTTC. Looking up the rest from reference TRBV18 and TRBJ1-2 gives the full variable domain: NAGVMQNPRHLVRRRGQEARLRCSPMKGHSHVYWYRQLPEEGLKFMVYLQKENIIDESGMPKERFSAEFPKEGPSILRIQQVVRGDSAAYFCASSLDSGQPNYGYTFGSGTRLTVV.

The chain couples TRBV3-1 (or the pseudogene TRBV3-2) to TRBJ1-1, with D possibly TRBD1 on 5 matching bases. The CDR3 contains 16 residues. Germline CDR1 is LGHDT and CDR2 is YNNKEL (reference sequence). Trimming pared 0 bases from V and 0 bases from J, leaving 11 bases between. CDR3 residues: CASSQERGHMNTEAFF. CDR3 in DNA: TGTGCCAGCAGCCAAGAGCGGGGCCACATGAACACTGAAGCTTTCTTT.

The chain has TRBV10-3 and TRBJ2-7; D is ambiguous. Germline V gives CDR1 ENHRY, CDR2 SYGVKD. V was clipped by 8 bases and J by 3 bases, with 17 bases between them. CDR3 length: 14 amino acids. CDR3 in DNA: TGTGCCATCCTCAGTACGGTATCGGGCTACGAGCAGTACTTC. This encodes CAILSTVSGYEQYF.

The V gene is TRBV24-1, the J gene TRBJ2-2; 7 bases are shared with TRBD2. V dropped 9 bases and J dropped 5; count of bases not matched to a gene: 8. This CDR3 is built from 14 residues. Germline CDR1 reads KGHDR; CDR2 reads SFDVKD. CDR3 bases: TGTGCCACCCGGGACTATTCCCCGACCGGGGAGCTGTTTTTT. This sequence encodes CATRDYSPTGELFF.

The J gene is TRBJ2-7, the V gene TRBV27; maybe TRBD1 (5 bases). CDR1 and CDR2 from the germline V gene are MNHEY and SMNVEV (reference sequence). V lost 7 bases, J lost 1 base, and 14 bases lay in between. This CDR3 is 14 amino acids long. CDR3 residues: CASKPGPGSYEQYF. The DNA for the CDR3 is TGTGCCAGCAAACCGGGCCCAGGGTCCTACGAGCAGTACTTC.

The CDR3 DNA reads TGTGCCAGCAGCGCGGGACTAGCTACCTACAATGAGCAGTTCTTC. This encodes CASSAGLATYNEQFF. The V gene is TRBV9, the J gene TRBJ2-1; TRBD2 agrees at 9 bases. Germline trimming cut 3 bases from V and 2 bases from J; bases unmatched to any gene: 3. From germline, CDR1 is SGDLS and CDR2 YYNGEE. The CDR3 has 15 amino acids. Using reference TRBV9 and TRBJ2-1 for the parts outside the CDR3, the full variable domain is DSGVTQTPKHLITATGQRVTLRCSPRSGDLSVYWYQQSLDQGLQFLIQYYNGEERAKGNILERFSAQQFPDLHSELNLSSLELGDSALYFCASSAGLATYNEQFFGPGTRLTVL.